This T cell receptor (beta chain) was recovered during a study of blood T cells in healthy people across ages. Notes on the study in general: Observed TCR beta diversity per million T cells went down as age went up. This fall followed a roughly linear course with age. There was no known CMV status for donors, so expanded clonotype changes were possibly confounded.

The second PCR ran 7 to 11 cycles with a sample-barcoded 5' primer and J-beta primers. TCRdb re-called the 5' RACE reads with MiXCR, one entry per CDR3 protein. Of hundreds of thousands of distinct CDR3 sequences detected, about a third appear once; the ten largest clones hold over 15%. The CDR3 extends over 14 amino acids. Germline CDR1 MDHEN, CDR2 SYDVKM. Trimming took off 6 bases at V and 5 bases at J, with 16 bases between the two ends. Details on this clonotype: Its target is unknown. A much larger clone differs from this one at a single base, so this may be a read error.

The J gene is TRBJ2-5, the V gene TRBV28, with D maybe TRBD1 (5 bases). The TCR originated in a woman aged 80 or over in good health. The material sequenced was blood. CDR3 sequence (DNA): TGTGCCAGCAGCCCCCCGACAGTGGAGGAGACCCAGTACTTC. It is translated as CASSPPTVEETQYF.